Listed below are T cell receptor beta chains from one sample, sequenced in a study of T cell repertoires in cytomegalovirus infection. TCRdb fed the reads into MiXCR, producing one record per CDR3 protein. The sample gives 250,000 or so distinct CDR3 sequences, about 17% of which show up once; approximately 51% is in the top ten. Input material: CD8+ T cells from PBMCs. These receptors all stem from a human donor in good health (CMV status not recorded). Some clones in this sample may be carry-over from other donors' samples. CDR3s include the opening cysteine and the closing phenylalanine or tryptophan. D genes are given only for firm matches. Clone size is shown for a subset of rows, as once, few, many or a class of expanded clone.

D: TRBD1
size: NA
V: TRBV11-2
J: TRBJ1-1
DNA: TGTGCCAGCAGCTTAGTGGGACAGTACATGAACACTGAAGCTTTCTTT
CDR3: CASSLVGQYMNTEAFF

D: NA
size: NA
V: TRBV28
J: TRBJ2-2
DNA: TGTGCCAGCAGTTTTTCGGCCGGGGAGCTGTTTTTT
CDR3: CASSFSAGELFF

D: NA
size: many
V: TRBV7-8
J: TRBJ2-3
DNA: TGTGCCAGCAGCTTAGACTATCTAGATACGCAGTATTTT
CDR3: CASSLDYLDTQYF

D: TRBD1
size: many
V: TRBV20-1
J: TRBJ1-2
DNA: TGCAGTGCTCGGGACAGGGGGGGAAGTAACTATGGCTACACCTTC
CDR3: CSARDRGGSNYGYTF

D: TRBD1
size: few
V: TRBV5-4
J: TRBJ1-1
DNA: TGTGCCAGCAGCTTACTTACAGGGGCGGATGAAGCTTTCTTT
CDR3: CASSLLTGADEAFF

D: TRBD2
size: NA
V: TRBV2
J: TRBJ2-1
DNA: TGTGCCAGCAGTGATCAAGCGGGGGCTTACAATGAGCAGTTCTTC
CDR3: CASSDQAGAYNEQFF

D: NA
size: NA
V: TRBV5-5
J: TRBJ2-5
DNA: TGTGCCAGCAGCTCTTATCCAGGGACAGAGACCCAGTACTTC
CDR3: CASSSYPGTETQYF

D: TRBD1
size: few
V: TRBV2
J: TRBJ2-7
DNA: TGTGCCAGCAGTGAGATGGGACAGGGCTACGAGCAGTACTTC
CDR3: CASSEMGQGYEQYF

D: NA
size: few
V: TRBV28
J: TRBJ1-6
DNA: TGTGCCAGCAGTTTCCGACAAGGGGGGTCACCCCTCCACTTT
CDR3: CASSFRQGGSPLHF

D: TRBD2
size: NA
V: TRBV6-1
J: TRBJ2-3
DNA: TGTGCCAGCAGAATCGGGACTAGAGAAACGCAGTATTTT
CDR3: CASRIGTRETQYF

D: TRBD1
size: many
V: TRBV7-2
J: TRBJ1-2
DNA: TGTGCCAGCAGCGTAGGGACAGGGGGTGCCTATGGCTACACCTTC
CDR3: CASSVGTGGAYGYTF

D: NA
size: NA
V: TRBV19
J: TRBJ2-6
DNA: TGTGCCAGTAGTCCGACCCTTGCGACTGGGGCCAACGTCCTGACTTTC
CDR3: CASSPTLATGANVLTF

D: TRBD2
size: many
V: TRBV6-2/TRBV6-3
J: TRBJ2-7
DNA: TGTGCCAGCAGTTATCTGGGACTAGCGGTCTCCTACGAGCAGTACTTC
CDR3: CASSYLGLAVSYEQYF

D: TRBD1
size: many
V: TRBV6-5
J: TRBJ2-7
DNA: TGTGCCAGCAGTTACTCGAGTATCGGGACAGGATCTTACGAGCAGTACTTC
CDR3: CASSYSSIGTGSYEQYF

D: NA
size: NA
V: TRBV4-2
J: TRBJ2-3
DNA: TGTGCCAGCAAGGCCTCCACAGATACGCAGTATTTT
CDR3: CASKASTDTQYF

D: TRBD2
size: NA
V: TRBV4-3
J: TRBJ2-5
DNA: TGCGCCAGCAGCCAAGATCCACTAGCGGGGAGGGCGACCCAGTACTTC
CDR3: CASSQDPLAGRATQYF

D: NA
size: few
V: TRBV6-2/TRBV6-3
J: TRBJ1-1
DNA: TGTGCCAGCAGTACCCTTTCTCCTGAAGCTTTCTTT
CDR3: CASSTLSPEAFF

D: NA
size: many
V: TRBV10-3
J: TRBJ1-2
DNA: TGTGCCATCAGTGAAAGTCTACAGGGACGTGGCTACACCTTC
CDR3: CAISESLQGRGYTF

D: NA
size: many
V: TRBV12-3/TRBV12-4
J: TRBJ2-1
DNA: TGTGCCAGCACCCTCGGGGGGCCCTACTACAATGAGCAGTTCTTC
CDR3: CASTLGGPYYNEQFF

D: NA
size: few
V: TRBV12-3/TRBV12-4
J: TRBJ2-7
DNA: TGTGCCATGCCGAGGGGTCAGAAGGCCGAGCAGTACTTC
CDR3: CAMPRGQKAEQYF

D: NA
size: many
V: TRBV7-4
J: TRBJ2-2
DNA: TGTGCCAGCAGCTCCCTTCTATTGAACACCGGGGAGCTGTTTTTT
CDR3: CASSSLLLNTGELFF

D: NA
size: NA
V: TRBV6-2/TRBV6-3
J: TRBJ1-1
DNA: TGTGCCAGCACGCTGAGGGCAGTCACTGAAGCTTTCTTT
CDR3: CASTLRAVTEAFF

D: NA
size: NA
V: TRBV2
J: TRBJ1-5
DNA: TGTGCCAGCAGGGCATCAGAGGATAGCAATCAGCCCCAGCATTTT
CDR3: CASRASEDSNQPQHF

D: TRBD1
size: many
V: TRBV7-2
J: TRBJ2-1
DNA: TGTGCCAGCAGCTCGACGCCAGGACAGGGATACTACAATGAGCAGTTCTTC
CDR3: CASSSTPGQGYYNEQFF

D: NA
size: few
V: TRBV4-1
J: TRBJ2-7
DNA: TGCGCCAGCAGCCAAGTGGCCAGTCAAAACGAGCAGTACTTC
CDR3: CASSQVASQNEQYF

D: NA
size: few
V: TRBV2
J: TRBJ2-7
DNA: TGTGCCAGCAGACCGACGATCAACGAGCAGTACTTC
CDR3: CASRPTINEQYF

D: NA
size: many
V: TRBV6-5
J: TRBJ1-1
DNA: TGTGCCAGCAGACCTTCTCAAGGGATCGGAGCTTTCTTT
CDR3: CASRPSQGIGAFF

D: TRBD1
size: many
V: TRBV27
J: TRBJ2-2
DNA: TGTGCCAGCAGCCGTCCGGGACAGGGGACCACCGGGGAGCTGTTTTTT
CDR3: CASSRPGQGTTGELFF

D: TRBD1
size: many
V: TRBV7-9
J: TRBJ2-7
DNA: TGTGCCAGCAGCCCAGGGACAGGCCTAACCTCCTACGAGCAGTACTTC
CDR3: CASSPGTGLTSYEQYF

D: TRBD1
size: few
V: TRBV29-1
J: TRBJ1-2
DNA: TGCAGCGTTGAAAGGGGACAGTACTATGGCTACACCTTC
CDR3: CSVERGQYYGYTF

D: NA
size: few
V: TRBV11-2
J: TRBJ2-5
DNA: TGTGCCAGCAGCTCCACCCCAACCGGGACAAAAGAGACCCAGTACTTC
CDR3: CASSSTPTGTKETQYF

D: NA
size: many
V: TRBV7-9
J: TRBJ2-1
DNA: TGTGCCAGCAGCTTCCCACGGGCAGGCGGGGACTCCTACAATGAGCAGTTCTTC
CDR3: CASSFPRAGGDSYNEQFF

D: NA
size: NA
V: TRBV29-1
J: TRBJ1-6
DNA: TGCAGCGTAGGGGACGGAAATTCACCCCTCCACTTT
CDR3: CSVGDGNSPLHF

D: TRBD1
size: NA
V: TRBV29-1
J: TRBJ2-7
DNA: TGCAGCGTTGAGGGGGACAGAACCTACGAGCAGTACTTC
CDR3: CSVEGDRTYEQYF

D: NA
size: NA
V: TRBV6-2/TRBV6-3
J: TRBJ2-7
DNA: TGTGCCTCAGGGGACACGGCGACCTACGAGCAGTACTTC
CDR3: CASGDTATYEQYF

D: TRBD1
size: many
V: TRBV14
J: TRBJ1-1
DNA: TGTGCCAGCAGCCACGATTGGGGACAGGGGCTCTTAGCTTTCTTT
CDR3: CASSHDWGQGLLAFF

D: NA
size: NA
V: TRBV5-6
J: TRBJ2-3
DNA: TGTGCCAGCAGCTCGACCGTGGGGCCCAGCACAGATACGCAGTATTTT
CDR3: CASSSTVGPSTDTQYF

D: TRBD1
size: once
V: TRBV6-5
J: TRBJ1-4
DNA: TGTGCCAGCAGTTACTGGGGACAGGGTCCCTCGGCTGAAAAACTGTTTTTT
CDR3: CASSYWGQGPSAEKLFF

D: NA
size: NA
V: TRBV14
J: TRBJ1-2
DNA: TGTGCCAGCAGCCAAGACGCGCGGGGGGCTGGGTATGGCTACACCTTC
CDR3: CASSQDARGAGYGYTF

D: TRBD1
size: NA
V: TRBV12-3/TRBV12-4
J: TRBJ1-5
DNA: TGTGCCAGCAGTCCCCGGACAGGAAAGAGACAGCCCCAGCATTTT
CDR3: CASSPRTGKRQPQHF

D: NA
size: few
V: TRBV7-9
J: TRBJ1-1
DNA: TGTGCCAGCAGCTTGCGGGACACGGCTTTCTTT
CDR3: CASSLRDTAFF

D: NA
size: few
V: TRBV28
J: TRBJ2-3
DNA: TGTGCCAGCAGTATTGATGAGTCCCCAGGGTCGACAGATACGCAGTATTTT
CDR3: CASSIDESPGSTDTQYF

D: TRBD2
size: many
V: TRBV7-8
J: TRBJ2-3
DNA: TGTGCCAGCAGCGGACTAGCGGGGGGCGAAAGCACAGATACGCAGTATTTT
CDR3: CASSGLAGGESTDTQYF

D: NA
size: NA
V: TRBV7-9
J: TRBJ1-2
DNA: TGTGCCAGCAGCTTCCTTGTATCCCATGGCTACACCTTC
CDR3: CASSFLVSHGYTF

D: NA
size: NA
V: TRBV10-3
J: TRBJ2-3
DNA: TGTGCCATCAGTGAGTCTCGGGGATACTCCACAGATACGCAGTATTTT
CDR3: CAISESRGYSTDTQYF

D: NA
size: NA
V: TRBV4-1
J: TRBJ1-1
DNA: TGTGCCAGCAGCCAAGATAGGACCCGGCCAGACACTGAAGCTTTCTTT
CDR3: CASSQDRTRPDTEAFF

D: NA
size: many
V: TRBV2
J: TRBJ1-2
DNA: TGTGCCAGCAGTGACCCGTCGACAGGCGACATAGCTAACTATGGCTACACCTTC
CDR3: CASSDPSTGDIANYGYTF

D: NA
size: NA
V: TRBV29-1
J: TRBJ1-3
DNA: TGCAGCGTTGCTTCTGGGGGGTTTTATGGAAACACCATATATTTT
CDR3: CSVASGGFYGNTIYF

D: NA
size: NA
V: TRBV4-1
J: TRBJ2-2
DNA: TGCGCCAGCAGCCAAGAGGAGGACAGCTACACCGGGGAGCTGTTTTTT
CDR3: CASSQEEDSYTGELFF

D: NA
size: NA
V: TRBV4-1
J: TRBJ1-1
DNA: TGCGCCAGCAGCCAAGCTACCCTCGTTGGGGCGGAAGCTTTCTTT
CDR3: CASSQATLVGAEAFF

D: TRBD2
size: few
V: TRBV7-8
J: TRBJ2-1
DNA: TGTGCCAGCAGCTTTTTGGGGGACTATCAGTTCTTC
CDR3: CASSFLGDYQFF

D: NA
size: few
V: TRBV6-2/TRBV6-3
J: TRBJ1-2
DNA: TGTGCCAGCAGTTACTCGACCGGGCTAGGCTACACCTTC
CDR3: CASSYSTGLGYTF

D: NA
size: many
V: TRBV29-1
J: TRBJ1-2
DNA: TGCAGCGTTGAAGATCTGGGGAACGACAGCATCTATGGCTACACCTTC
CDR3: CSVEDLGNDSIYGYTF

D: TRBD1
size: many
V: TRBV28
J: TRBJ2-1
DNA: TGTGCCAGCAGTTGGTCGGGACAGGGTGATTGGGATGAGCAGTTCTTC
CDR3: CASSWSGQGDWDEQFF

D: NA
size: few
V: TRBV20-1
J: TRBJ2-5
DNA: TGCAGTGCTACTGACATGACTAGGTGGGAAGAGACCCAGTACTTC
CDR3: CSATDMTRWEETQYF